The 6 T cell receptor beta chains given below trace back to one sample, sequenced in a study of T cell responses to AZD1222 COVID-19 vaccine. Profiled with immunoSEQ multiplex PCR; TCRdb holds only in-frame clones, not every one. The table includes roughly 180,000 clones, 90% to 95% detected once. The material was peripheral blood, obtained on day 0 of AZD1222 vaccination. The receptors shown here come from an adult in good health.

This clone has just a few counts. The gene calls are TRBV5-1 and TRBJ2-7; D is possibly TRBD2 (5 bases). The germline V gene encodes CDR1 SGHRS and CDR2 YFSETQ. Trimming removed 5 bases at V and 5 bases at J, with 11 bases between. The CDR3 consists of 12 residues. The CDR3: CASREVGDEQYF. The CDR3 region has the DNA TGCGCCAGCAGGGAGGTGGGTGACGAGCAGTACTTC.

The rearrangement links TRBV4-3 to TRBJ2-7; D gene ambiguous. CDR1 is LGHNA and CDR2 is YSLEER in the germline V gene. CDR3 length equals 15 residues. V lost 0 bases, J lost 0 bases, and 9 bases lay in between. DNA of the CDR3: TGCGCCAGCAGCCAAGATCTCCCGAGCTCCTACGAGCAGTACTTC. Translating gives CASSQDLPSSYEQYF.

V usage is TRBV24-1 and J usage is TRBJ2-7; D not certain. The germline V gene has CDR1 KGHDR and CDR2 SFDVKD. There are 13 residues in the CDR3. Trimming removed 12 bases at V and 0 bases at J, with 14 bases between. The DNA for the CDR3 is TGTGCCCACCCCCCGACGCACTCCTACGAGCAGTACTTC. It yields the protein CAHPPTHSYEQYF.

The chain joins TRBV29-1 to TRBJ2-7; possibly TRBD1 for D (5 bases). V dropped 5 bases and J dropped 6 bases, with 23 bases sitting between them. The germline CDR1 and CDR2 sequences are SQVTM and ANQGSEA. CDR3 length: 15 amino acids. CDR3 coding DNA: TGCAGCGTTCGAGCCACGCAGGGTTGGTTCCTCGAGCAGTACTTC. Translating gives CSVRATQGWFLEQYF.

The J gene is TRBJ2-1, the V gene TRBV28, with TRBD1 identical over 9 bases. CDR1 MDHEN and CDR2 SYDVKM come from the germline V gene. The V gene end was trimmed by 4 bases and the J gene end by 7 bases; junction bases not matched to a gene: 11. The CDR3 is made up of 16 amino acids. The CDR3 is CASSSSGQGVGNEQFF. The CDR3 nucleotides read TGTGCCAGCAGTTCCTCGGGACAGGGAGTAGGTAATGAGCAGTTCTTC. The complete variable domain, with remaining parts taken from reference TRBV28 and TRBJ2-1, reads DVKVTQSSRYLVKRTGEKVFLECVQDMDHENMFWYRQDPGLGLRLIYFSYDVKMKEKGDIPEGYSVSREKKERFSLILESASTNQTSMYLCASSSSGQGVGNEQFFGPGTRLTVL.

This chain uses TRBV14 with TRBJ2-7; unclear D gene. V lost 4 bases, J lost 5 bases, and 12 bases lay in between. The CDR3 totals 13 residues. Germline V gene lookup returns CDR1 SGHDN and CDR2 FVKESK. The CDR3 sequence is CASSPLGSDEQYF. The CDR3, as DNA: TGTGCCAGCAGCCCCTTGGGAAGCGACGAGCAGTACTTC.